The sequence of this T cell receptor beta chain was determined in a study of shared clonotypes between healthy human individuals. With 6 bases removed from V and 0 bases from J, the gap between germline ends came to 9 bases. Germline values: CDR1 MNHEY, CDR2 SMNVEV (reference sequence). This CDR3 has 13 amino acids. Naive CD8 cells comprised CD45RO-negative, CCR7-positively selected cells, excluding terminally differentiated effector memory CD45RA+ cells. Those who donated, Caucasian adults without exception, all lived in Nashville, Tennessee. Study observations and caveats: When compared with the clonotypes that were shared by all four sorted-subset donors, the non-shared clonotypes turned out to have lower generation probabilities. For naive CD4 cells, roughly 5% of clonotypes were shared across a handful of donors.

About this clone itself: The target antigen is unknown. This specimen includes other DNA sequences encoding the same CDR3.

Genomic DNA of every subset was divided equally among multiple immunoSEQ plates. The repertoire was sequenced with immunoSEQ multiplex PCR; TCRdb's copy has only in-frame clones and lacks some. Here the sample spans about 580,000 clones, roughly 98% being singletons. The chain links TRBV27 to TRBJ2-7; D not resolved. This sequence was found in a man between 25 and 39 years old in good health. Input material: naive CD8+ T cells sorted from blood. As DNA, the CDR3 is TGTGCCAGCAGCCTCACGGCCTCCTACGAGCAGTACTTC. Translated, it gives CASSLTASYEQYF.